This T cell receptor beta chain was profiled in a study of cytomegalovirus exposure and HLA in healthy donors. Study as a whole: The 90 to 150 validation repertoires, a later analysis reported, used the same platform as the approximately 700 first-cohort repertoires.

Germline V gives CDR1 LNHDA, CDR2 SQIVND (reference sequence). The CDR3 has 16 amino acids. Losses at the gene ends were 4 bases for V and 8 bases for J; bases not matched to a gene: 7. Data came from immunoSEQ multiplex PCR; TCRdb stores just in-frame clones and leaves some out. The sample includes 75,000 to 100,000 clones, 95% to 98% of them seen just once. The sample comprised PBMCs. The sequence was obtained from a man aged 18 to 30 in good health and CMV-seronegative. This chain uses TRBV19 with TRBJ2-1; 14 bases line up with TRBD2. This chain's CDR3 is CASSTQTSGREDEQFF. In DNA, the CDR3 is TGTGCCAGTAGTACGCAGACTAGCGGGAGGGAGGATGAGCAGTTCTTC.